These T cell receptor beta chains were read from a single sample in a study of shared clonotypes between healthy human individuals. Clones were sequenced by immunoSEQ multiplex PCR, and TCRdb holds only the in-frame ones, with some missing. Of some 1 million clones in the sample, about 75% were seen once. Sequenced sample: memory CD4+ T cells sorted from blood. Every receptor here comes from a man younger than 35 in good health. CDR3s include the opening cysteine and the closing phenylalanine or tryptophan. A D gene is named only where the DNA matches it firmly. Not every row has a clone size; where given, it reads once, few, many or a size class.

TGCAGCGTTGTCGGGCAGCGATACTCTGAAGCTTTCTTT,CSVVGQRYSEAFF,TRBV29-1,NA,NA,TRBJ1-1
TGTGCCAGCAGTTTCGCGGTCTCTGGAAACACCATATATTTT,CASSFAVSGNTIYF,TRBV28,NA,NA,TRBJ1-3
TGTGCCAGCAGCGTCGAGGGCGGGAGCACCTACAATGAGCAGTTCTTC,CASSVEGGSTYNEQFF,TRBV7-2,once,TRBD2,TRBJ2-1
TGTGCCAGCAGCGAACCCGCGGCGGGAAGCACAGATACGCAGTATTTT,CASSEPAAGSTDTQYF,TRBV5-4,NA,NA,TRBJ2-3
TGCAGCGTCGCTGGAGCTAACACTGAAGCTTTCTTT,CSVAGANTEAFF,TRBV29-1,few,NA,TRBJ1-1
TGTGCCAGCAGCTCGGGACTTCCGGGAGCAGAGACCCAGTACTTC,CASSSGLPGAETQYF,TRBV7-2,NA,NA,TRBJ2-5
TGTGCCAGCAGCTCAGGAGTAGCTAATGAAAAACTGTTTTTT,CASSSGVANEKLFF,TRBV6-1,NA,NA,TRBJ1-4
TGTGCCTGGAGCTCAAAGGCTGAAGCTTTCTTT,CAWSSKAEAFF,TRBV30,few,NA,TRBJ1-1
TGTGCCAGCAGTAGTAGGACTAGCGGGGGGGCGGAAGGCGATGAGCAGTTCTTC,CASSSRTSGGAEGDEQFF,TRBV2,NA,TRBD2,TRBJ2-1
TGTGCCAGCAGCCACAGGGGGGGAAGCTCCTACAATGAGCAGTTCTTC,CASSHRGGSSYNEQFF,TRBV7-8,NA,NA,TRBJ2-1
TGTGCCAGCAGCTTAGGCATCCAGGGTACAGATACGCAGTATTTT,CASSLGIQGTDTQYF,TRBV11-2,NA,NA,TRBJ2-3
TGTGCCAGCAGCTTAAGTAAGGGGAAAGGCGGCTACACCTTC,CASSLSKGKGGYTF,TRBV7-9,NA,NA,TRBJ1-2
TGTGCCAGCAGCCGGGGGCAAGAGACCCAGTACTTC,CASSRGQETQYF,TRBV14,NA,NA,TRBJ2-5
TGTGCCAGCAGCTTGGCCCCGGTTAGCGGGAGGGCAGAGCAGTACTTC,CASSLAPVSGRAEQYF,TRBV5-4,NA,TRBD2,TRBJ2-7
TGTGCCAGCAGTGAGCTAGCGGGAGCCTCCGAGCAGTACTTC,CASSELAGASEQYF,TRBV6-4,NA,TRBD2,TRBJ2-7
TGTGCCACCAGCAGAGAGATTCAGGGGGGCATTCAGTACTTC,CATSREIQGGIQYF,TRBV15,NA,NA,TRBJ2-4
TGTGCCAGCCTCCGGCAGGGGGGCCCCGCTTCTGGCTACACCTTC,CASLRQGGPASGYTF,TRBV5-5,NA,TRBD1,TRBJ1-2
TGTGCCAGTAGTATAGGGCAGAATCAGCCCCAGCATTTT,CASSIGQNQPQHF,TRBV19,NA,NA,TRBJ1-5
TGTGCCAGCAGCTCCCTTGCCGGATTACTACGAGAGACCCAGTACTTC,CASSSLAGLLRETQYF,TRBV7-2,NA,NA,TRBJ2-5
TGTGCCAGCAGCTTAGAGCGGGGGATGAACACTGAAGCTTTCTTT,CASSLERGMNTEAFF,TRBV11-2,NA,NA,TRBJ1-1
TGCAGCGTTAGCGCCGGGACACTATACGAGCAGTACTTC,CSVSAGTLYEQYF,TRBV29-1,NA,NA,TRBJ2-7
TGTGCCAGCAGTGAACTGAGGGGCGCCAGCAATCAGCCCCAGCATTTT,CASSELRGASNQPQHF,TRBV6-1,NA,NA,TRBJ1-5
TGTGCCAGCAGCGGTCAGGGGGCAGGCACTGAAGCTTTCTTT,CASSGQGAGTEAFF,TRBV6-5,NA,TRBD1,TRBJ1-1